This T cell receptor beta chain was observed in a study of early T cells in non-severe SARS-CoV-2 infection. In the study overall: The authors sequenced bulk RNA from unsorted whole blood, leaving chains unpaired.

Looked up from germline, CDR1 is SGHTA and CDR2 is FQGNSA. V lost 8 bases, J lost 4 bases, and 2 bases lay in between. This CDR3 spans 10 amino acids. Study results and caveats: The VDJdb matching leaned toward anti-spike CD8 responses and overlooked private and CD4 specificities.

Individual cDNA molecules carried attached unique molecular identifiers. A single record per CDR3 protein comes from TCRdb applying MiXCR to the 5' RACE reads. The sample includes about 33,000 distinct CDR3 sequences, approximately 5.3% of them seen just once. A remark on this clonotype: The antigen is unknown.

This chain connects TRBV7-2 to TRBJ2-2; D unresolved. The receptor was derived from an adult who was a healthcare worker with PCR-confirmed SARS-CoV-2 infection or an uninfected control (not recorded which). Sample: whole blood. CDR3 sequence (DNA): TGTGCCAGCGTCACCGGGGAGCTGTTTTTT. Translation gives CASVTGELFF.